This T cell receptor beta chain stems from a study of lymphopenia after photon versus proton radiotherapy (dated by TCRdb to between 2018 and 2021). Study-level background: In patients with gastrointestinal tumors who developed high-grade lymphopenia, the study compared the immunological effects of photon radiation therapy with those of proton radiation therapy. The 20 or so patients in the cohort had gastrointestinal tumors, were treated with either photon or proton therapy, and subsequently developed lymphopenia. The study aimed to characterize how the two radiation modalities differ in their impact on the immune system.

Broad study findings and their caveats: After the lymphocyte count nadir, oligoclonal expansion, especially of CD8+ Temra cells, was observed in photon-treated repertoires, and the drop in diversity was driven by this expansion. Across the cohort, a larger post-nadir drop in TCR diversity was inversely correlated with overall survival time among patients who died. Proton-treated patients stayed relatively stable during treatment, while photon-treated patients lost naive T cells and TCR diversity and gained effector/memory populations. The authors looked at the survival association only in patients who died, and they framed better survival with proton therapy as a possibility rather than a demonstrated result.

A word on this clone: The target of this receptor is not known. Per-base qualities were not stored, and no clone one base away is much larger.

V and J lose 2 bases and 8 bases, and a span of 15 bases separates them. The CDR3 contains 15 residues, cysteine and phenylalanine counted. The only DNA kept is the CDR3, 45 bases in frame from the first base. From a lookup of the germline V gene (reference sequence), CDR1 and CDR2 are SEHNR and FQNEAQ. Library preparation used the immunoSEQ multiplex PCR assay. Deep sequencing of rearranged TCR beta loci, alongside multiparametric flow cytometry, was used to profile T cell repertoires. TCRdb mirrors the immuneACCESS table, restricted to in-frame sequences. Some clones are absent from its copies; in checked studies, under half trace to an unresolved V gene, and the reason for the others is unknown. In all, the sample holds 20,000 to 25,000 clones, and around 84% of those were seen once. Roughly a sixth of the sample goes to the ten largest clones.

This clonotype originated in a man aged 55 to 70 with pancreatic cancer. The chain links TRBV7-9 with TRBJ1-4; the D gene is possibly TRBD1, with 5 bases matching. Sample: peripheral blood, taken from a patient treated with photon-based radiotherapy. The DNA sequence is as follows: TGTGCCAGCAGCTTATTAACCGGGGGAGGGGAAAAACTGTTTTTT. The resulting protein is CASSLLTGGGEKLFF.